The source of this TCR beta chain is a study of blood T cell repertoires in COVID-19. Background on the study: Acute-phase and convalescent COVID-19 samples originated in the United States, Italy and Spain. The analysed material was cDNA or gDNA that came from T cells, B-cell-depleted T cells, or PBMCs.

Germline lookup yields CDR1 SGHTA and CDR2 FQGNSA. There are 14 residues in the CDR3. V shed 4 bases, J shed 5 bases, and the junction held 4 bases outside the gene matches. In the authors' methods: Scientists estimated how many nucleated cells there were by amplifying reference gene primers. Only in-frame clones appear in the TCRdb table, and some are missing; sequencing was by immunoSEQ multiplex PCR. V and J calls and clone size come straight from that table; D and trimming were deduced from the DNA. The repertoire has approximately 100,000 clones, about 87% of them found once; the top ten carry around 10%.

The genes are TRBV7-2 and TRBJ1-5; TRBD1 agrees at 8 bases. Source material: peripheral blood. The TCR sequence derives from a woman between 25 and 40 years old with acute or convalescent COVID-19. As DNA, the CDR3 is TGTGCCAGCAGCTATGGACAGGGCTATCAGCCCCAGCATTTT. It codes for CASSYGQGYQPQHF.